Listed here are 31 T cell receptor beta chains from one sample, sequenced in a study of T cell clonality in common variable immunodeficiency. Generated by immunoSEQ multiplex PCR, the TCRdb table keeps only in-frame clones and is missing some. The repertoire consists of about 28,000 clones, none detected only once. Sequencing used peripheral blood mononuclear cells. These TCRs come from a person aged 18 to 70 in good health.

This clone has just a few counts. The CDR3 is cut off 3 residues early in the read; its end comes from the germline J gene. The chain couples TRBV18 to TRBJ2-3; D is possibly TRBD1 (5 bases). Germline V lookup: CDR1 KGHSH, CDR2 LQKENI. The CDR3 spans 16 residues. The covered CDR3 bases are TGTGCCAGCTCAAGGGGTCAGAGTCTTAGCAATCAGCCG. It translates to CASSRGQSLSNQP. The full CDR3 sequence reads CASSRGQSLSNQPQYF.

This clone was detected a few times. Read sequence stops 3 residues before the CDR3 end, and the germline J gene provides the missing end. The gene calls are TRBV7-9 and TRBJ1-4; D is ambiguous. There are 15 residues in the CDR3. Germline CDR1 reads SEHNR; CDR2 reads FQNEAQ (reference sequence). V was trimmed by 3 bases and J by 7 bases, leaving 15 bases between them. The CDR3 region is CASSFLVVSGEKLFF. Partial CDR3 DNA: TGTGCCAGCAGCTTTCTGGTGGTAAGCGGTGAAAAA.

This clone was seen at least ten times. The CDR3 loop is CANQRGEKLFF. CDR3 DNA (partial): TGTGCCAATCAGCGGGGCGAAAAA. This chain connects TRBV6-4 to TRBJ1-4, with D perhaps matching TRBD1 (5 bases). The CDR3 extends 3 residues past the end of the read, so its final part is completed from the germline J gene. Germline V gene lookup returns CDR1 MRHNA and CDR2 SNTAGT. This CDR3 region has 11 residues. Trimming cost V 10 bases and J 8 bases, with 11 bases left between them.

Ten or more counts support this clone. The CDR3 end falls 3 residues outside the read, so it is completed with the germline J gene. The chain couples TRBV9 to TRBJ2-5; TRBD1 matches 8 bases. The germline V gene encodes CDR1 SGDLS and CDR2 YYNGEE. The CDR3 covers 15 residues. Unmatched junction bases numbered 6, after V lost 0 bases and J lost 5 bases. Partial CDR3 DNA: TGTGCCAGCAGCGTAGGGGACAGGATGGGGGAGACC. Residues: CASSVGDRMGET. The full CDR3 sequence reads CASSVGDRMGETQYF.

This clone was seen repeatedly, ten times or more. The read terminates 3 residues before the CDR3 end, so the remaining end is supplied by the germline J gene. The chain recombines TRBV18 with TRBJ1-2, with 8 bases fitting TRBD1. This CDR3 comprises 14 residues. V was pared by 4 bases and J by 3 bases, with 4 bases of the junction left unmatched. The germline CDR1 and CDR2 sequences are KGHSH and LQKENI. The CDR3 loop reads CASSLQGADYGYTF. The part of the CDR3 DNA that was read is TGTGCCAGCTCACTTCAGGGGGCGGACTATGGC.

This clone showed up many times. The read terminates 3 residues before the CDR3 end, so the remaining end is supplied by the germline J gene. The chain joins TRBV5-6 to TRBJ2-7; 7 bases line up with TRBD1. Germline V CDR1 and CDR2: SGHDT, YYEEEE. This CDR3 is built from 14 residues. Trimming took 2 bases from V and 5 from J; bases not matched to a gene: 7. The part of the CDR3 DNA that was read is TGTGCCAGCAGCTTATCGGGACAGTCCCACGAG. Protein product: CASSLSGQSHE. The complete CDR3 reads CASSLSGQSHEQYF.

In its sample, this clone was seen many times. The CDR3 end falls 3 residues outside the read, so it is completed with the germline J gene. The chain links TRBV5-1 to TRBJ1-1, with a tentative D call TRBD1 (6 bases). V lost 4 bases and J 3 bases, leaving 19 bases between the germline ends. This CDR3 is built from 16 residues. Per the germline V gene, CDR1 is SGHRS and CDR2 is YFSETQ. CDR3 bases read: TGCGCCAGCAGCGTGGGCCAGGGGATGGTGTACACTGAA. It specifies CASSVGQGMVYTE. The whole CDR3 protein is CASSVGQGMVYTEAFF.

As concerns this clone: The read terminates 3 residues before the CDR3 end, so the remaining end is supplied by the germline J gene. The V call is TRBV7-6, the J call TRBJ1-1, with 8 bases aligning to TRBD1. Germline V gene data show CDR1 as SGHVS and CDR2 as FNYEAQ. This CDR3 region has 14 residues. CDR3 amino acids: CASSTTGGGTGAFF. The CDR3 DNA, read in part, is TGTGCCAGCAGCACAACAGGGGGAGGGACGGGA.

This chain's CDR3 is CASRKGTGELFF. CDR3 bases read: TGTGCCAGCAGGAAGGGGACCGGGGAG. The chain is built from TRBV7-2 and TRBJ2-2; D is possibly TRBD1 (5 bases). The read terminates 3 residues before the CDR3 end, so the remaining end is supplied by the germline J gene. Germline CDR1 SGHTA, CDR2 FQGNSA. V gave up 6 bases and J gave up 5 bases, with 7 bases separating them. The CDR3 is made up of 12 amino acids.

Only a few counts were recorded for this clone. Sequencing ends 3 residues short of the CDR3 end; the germline J gene provides the rest. The chain couples TRBV7-2 to TRBJ2-6, with D uncertain. The CDR3 consists of 17 residues. Trimming left V 0 bases short and J 1 base short, with 10 bases between. Germline V gene sequence: CDR1 SGHTA, CDR2 FQGNSA. CDR3 DNA, as far as it was read: TGTGCCAGCAGCTTAGCCGGGTTCTCATCTGGGGCCAACGTC. Amino acids: CASSLAGFSSGANV. The full CDR3 reads CASSLAGFSSGANVLTF.

This clone has only a few counts. Sequencing ends 3 residues short of the CDR3 end; the germline J gene provides the rest. This chain joins TRBV11-2 and TRBJ2-2; D is unresolved. Germline V gene lookup returns CDR1 SGHAT and CDR2 FQNNGV. Trimming left V 5 bases short and J 4 bases short, with 11 bases between. The CDR3 has 14 amino acids. The CDR3 DNA, read in part, is TGTGCCAGCAGCCATCACCCGGGCACCGGGGAG. Amino acids: CASSHHPGTGE. The full-length CDR3 reads as CASSHHPGTGELFF.

There are many counts of this clone. The CDR3 end lies 3 residues beyond the end of the read and is filled in from the germline J gene. The rearrangement links TRBV5-1 to TRBJ2-1; the match to TRBD2 covers 7 bases. CDR1 and CDR2 (germline): SGHRS, YFSETQ. The CDR3 spans 17 residues. The ends lost 0 bases at V and 0 bases at J; junction bases unmatched: 6. The covered CDR3 bases are TGCGCCAGCAGCTTGGGTGCGGGGGTAGGCTCCTACAATGAG. Translation gives CASSLGAGVGSYNE. The whole CDR3 protein is CASSLGAGVGSYNEQFF.

This clone came up many times. Read coverage stops 3 residues before the CDR3 terminus; the germline J gene supplies the remainder. This chain connects TRBV6-2 or TRBV6-3 to TRBJ2-7; 15 bases fit TRBD2. Looked up from germline, CDR1 is MNHEY and CDR2 is SVGEGT. V was pared by 2 bases and J by 2 bases, with 1 base of the junction left unmatched. This CDR3 region has 16 residues. CDR3 DNA (partial): TGTGCCAGCAGTTACGGGACTAGCGGGGGGACCTACGAG. Amino acid sequence: CASSYGTSGGTYE. The full CDR3 protein reads CASSYGTSGGTYEQYF.

This clone was picked up a small number of times. The read ends 3 residues early relative to the CDR3; the germline J gene fills the gap. The J gene is TRBJ1-4, the V gene TRBV6-2 or TRBV6-3; no definite D call. This CDR3 is 14 amino acids long. The germline V gene encodes CDR1 MNHEY and CDR2 SVGEGT. The CDR3 loop reads CASMLAPGNSPLFF. CDR3 bases read: TGTGCCAGCATGCTGGCCCCGGGGAATTCACCA.

This clone was counted ten times or more. The CDR3 end is not reached by the read, which stops 3 residues before it; the germline J gene fills it in. The rearrangement links TRBV5-5 to TRBJ1-6; D remains unclear. Trimming stripped 0 bases from V and 9 bases from J, with 7 bases between. The germline CDR1 and CDR2 sequences are SGHKS and YYEKEE (reference sequence). This CDR3 spans 13 amino acids. CDR3 sequence: CASSLGLVSPLHF. The CDR3 DNA, read in part, is TGTGCCAGCAGCTTGGGGCTCGTTTCACCC. The full variable domain, its missing parts supplied by reference TRBV5-5 and TRBJ1-6, is DAGVTQSPTHLIKTRGQQVTLRCSPISGHKSVSWYQQVLGQGPQFIFQYYEKEERGRGNFPDRFSARQFPNYSSELNVNALLLGDSALYLCASSLGLVSPLHFGNGTRLTVT.

This clone was recorded at least ten times. CDR3 amino acids: CASSTYPPHPGQPFYEQYF. The sequenced part of the CDR3 DNA is TGTGCCAGTAGTACTTATCCCCCCCACCCCGGACAACCCTTCTACGAG. The gene calls are TRBV19 and TRBJ2-7, with D possibly being TRBD1 (5 bases). Sequencing ends 3 residues short of the CDR3 end; the germline J gene provides the rest. Germline CDR1 is LNHDA and CDR2 is SQIVND (reference sequence). V lost 4 bases, J lost 3 bases, and 28 bases lay in between. The CDR3 runs to 19 residues. Together with reference TRBV19 and TRBJ2-7, the CDR3 gives the full variable domain: DGGITQSPKYLFRKEGQNVTLSCEQNLNHDAMYWYRQDPGQGLRLIYYSQIVNDFQKGDIAEGYSVSREKKESFPLTVTSAQKNPTAFYLCASSTYPPHPGQPFYEQYFGPGTRLTVT.

There are many counts of this clone. The CDR3 goes on 3 residues after the read ends, and that part is filled in from the germline J gene. V and J are TRBV20-1 and TRBJ1-4; 10 bases agree with TRBD1. The trim removed 6 bases at V and 8 bases at J, leaving 12 bases unmatched. Germline V gives CDR1 DFQATT, CDR2 SNEGSKA (reference sequence). The CDR3 has 15 amino acids. CDR3 residues: CSARPRTGGTEKLFF. The part of the CDR3 DNA that was read is TGCAGTGCCCGGCCTCGGACAGGGGGGACGGAAAAA.

To note about this clone: The read comes to an end 3 residues before the CDR3 does, leaving the germline J gene to fill in the end. The gene calls are TRBV7-3 and TRBJ2-3; 10 bases are shared with TRBD2. This CDR3 spans 15 amino acids. The germline V gene encodes CDR1 SGHTA and CDR2 FQGTGA. The V segment lost 6 bases and the J segment 0 bases; nucleotides outside the gene matches: 3. The DNA read from the CDR3 is TGTGCCAGCAGTAAAGCGGGGGGGAGCACAGATACG. It is translated as CASSKAGGSTDT. In full, the CDR3 is CASSKAGGSTDTQYF.

This clone was observed at least ten times. The read gets to within 3 residues of the CDR3 end, and the germline J gene fills in the rest. The chain recombines TRBV6-4 with TRBJ2-2, with 7 bases lining up with TRBD2. Trimming removed 6 bases from V and 2 bases from J; junction bases left unmatched: 6. This CDR3 has 15 residues. Germline lookup yields CDR1 MRHNA and CDR2 SNTAGT. This chain's CDR3 is CASSAGTKNTGELFF. The sequenced part of the CDR3 DNA is TGTGCCAGCAGCGCCGGGACTAAAAACACCGGGGAG.

As concerns this clone: The sequence runs out 3 residues before the end of the CDR3; the remainder is reconstructed from the germline J gene. The V call is TRBV6-1, the J call TRBJ2-1; D not resolved. V gave up 4 bases and J gave up 3 bases, with 13 bases separating them. Germline loops: CDR1 MNHNS, CDR2 SASEGT. The CDR3 contains 15 residues. CDR3 sequence: CASSVFTQVYNEQFF. The covered CDR3 bases are TGTGCCAGCAGTGTATTTACGCAGGTCTACAATGAG.

With respect to this clone: The CDR3 goes on 3 residues after the read ends, and that part is filled in from the germline J gene. This chain connects TRBV5-1 to TRBJ2-1; D possibly corresponds to TRBD2 (6 bases). Trimming cost V 0 bases and J 9 bases, with 34 bases left between them. The CDR3 extends over 21 amino acids. Germline loops: CDR1 SGHRS, CDR2 YFSETQ. The sequenced part of the CDR3 DNA is TGCGCCAGCAGCTTGGTCGGGCTGAGGCTAACAGGTAAAATAGGAGGGAGTGAG. It is translated as CASSLVGLRLTGKIGGSE. The entire CDR3 sequence reads CASSLVGLRLTGKIGGSEQFF. The variable domain in full, with the rest retrieved from reference TRBV5-1 and TRBJ2-1, is KAGVTQTPRYLIKTRGQQVTLSCSPISGHRSVSWYQQTPGQGLQFLFEYFSETQRNKGNFPGRFSGRQFSNSRSEMNVSTLELGDSALYLCASSLVGLRLTGKIGGSEQFFGPGTRLTVL.

The sample holds a few counts of this clone. The missing CDR3 end, 3 residues past where the read stops, is filled in from the germline J gene. V and J are TRBV7-3 and TRBJ1-4; D might be TRBD1 (5 bases). Germline CDR1 and CDR2: SGHTA and FQGTGA. The CDR3 spans 13 residues. Incomplete CDR3 DNA: TGTGCCAGCAGCTCGTCAGGGTATTCACCA. The encoded protein is CASSSSGYSP. The CDR3 in full is CASSSSGYSPLFF.

As for this clone: At one of its ends the junction is not consistent with the germline gene, which may arise from a read error. Read data end 3 residues before the CDR3 end; the end is taken from the germline J gene. This chain uses TRBV18 with TRBJ1-1; no clear D. Germline CDR1 KGHSH, CDR2 LQKENI. This CDR3 spans 14 amino acids. CDR3 region: CASSPPTLNTGAFF. CDR3 bases read: TGTGCCAGCTCACCACCGACATTGAACACTGGA.

At least ten counts were recorded for this clone. The DNA ends 3 residues before the CDR3 does, and the rest of the CDR3 is filled in from the germline J gene. The chain combines TRBV7-3 with TRBJ1-2, with D perhaps matching TRBD1 (6 bases). Trimming shortened V by 10 bases and J by 2 bases, and 14 bases separated the two germline ends. This CDR3 contains 13 residues. Looked up from germline, CDR1 is SGHTA and CDR2 is FQGTGA. The CDR3 reads CATRGGKNYGYTF. CDR3 DNA (partial): TGTGCCACCCGCGGGGGCAAGAACTATGGC. Based on the CDR3 plus reference TRBV7-3 and TRBJ1-2, the full variable domain is GAGVSQTPSNKVTEKGKYVELRCDPISGHTALYWYRQSLGQGPEFLIYFQGTGAADDSGLPNDRFFAVRPEGSVSTLKIQRTERGDSAVYLCATRGGKNYGYTFGSGTRLTVV.

This clone occurred many times. Read sequence stops 3 residues before the CDR3 end, and the germline J gene provides the missing end. This rearrangement joins TRBV4-1 to TRBJ2-5; the D is unclear. Germline V gives CDR1 MGHRA, CDR2 YSYEKL. Trimming took 2 bases from V and 5 from J, leaving 9 bases between them. This CDR3 is 13 amino acids long. The part of the CDR3 DNA that was read is TGCGCCAGCAGCCAAACAGTTAGGGAGACC. Protein: CASSQTVRET. The CDR3 in full is CASSQTVRETQYF.

In this sample, this clone turned up many times. The CDR3 DNA, read in part, is TGCAGTGCTAGAGATCCGGAGCGGGGGGCCTACGAG. Its translation is CSARDPERGAYE. The whole CDR3 protein is CSARDPERGAYEQYF. The chain recombines TRBV20-1 with TRBJ2-7, with 9 bases lining up with TRBD2. The read ends 3 residues early relative to the CDR3; the germline J gene fills the gap. The V gene's germline CDR1 is DFQATT and CDR2 SNEGSKA (reference sequence). Trimming took 0 bases from V and 2 from J; bases not matched to a gene: 5. The CDR3 totals 15 residues.

Ten or more counts support this clone. CDR3 DNA, as far as it was read: TGCAGCGTTGCAAGGGGGGGCAATGAG. Amino acid sequence: CSVARGGNE. The entire CDR3 reads CSVARGGNEQFF. This rearrangement joins TRBV29-1 to TRBJ2-1, with a weak D call TRBD2 (7 bases). The read ends 3 residues before the CDR3 terminus; that terminus is restored from the germline J gene. The V gene lost 4 bases and the J gene lost 6 bases, with 10 bases spanning the gap. The CDR3 is 12 residues long. Germline lookup yields CDR1 SQVTM and CDR2 ANQGSEA.

This clone was observed many times. The CDR3 goes on 3 residues after the read ends, and that part is filled in from the germline J gene. This chain uses TRBV20-1 with TRBJ2-4, with D maybe TRBD1 (6 bases). There are 12 residues in the CDR3. Germline assignment: CDR1 DFQATT and CDR2 SNEGSKA (reference sequence). Between the trimmed V and J ends, which lost 6 bases and 7 bases, there was a span of 13 bases. Here the CDR3 reads CSALLDRNIQYF. The sequenced CDR3 bases are TGCAGTGCCCTGCTAGACAGGAACATT.

The sample holds many counts of this clone. With the read ending 3 residues before the CDR3 end, the germline J gene is used to fill in that end. The chain links TRBV7-9 to TRBJ2-7; 7 nucleotides line up with TRBD1. Germline V gene lookup returns CDR1 SEHNR and CDR2 FQNEAQ (reference sequence). The V segment lost 5 bases and the J segment 3 bases; nucleotides outside the gene matches: 7. The CDR3 contains 14 residues. The sequenced CDR3 bases are TGTGCCAGCAGCGAAACAGGGGTGAACTACGAG. Translation gives CASSETGVNYE. The whole CDR3 protein is CASSETGVNYEQYF.

This clone came up many times. The read is 3 residues too short to cover the CDR3 end, so that end is filled in from the germline J gene. This chain connects TRBV6-1 to TRBJ2-7, with TRBD2 matching 7 bases. The CDR3 covers 15 residues. Germline V gene lookup returns CDR1 MNHNS and CDR2 SASEGT. V trimming: 2 bases; J trimming: 3 bases; junction bases outside the gene matches: 7. CDR3 DNA (partial): TGTGCCAGCAGTGAAAGAGGCGGGGGTCTCTACGAG. As protein: CASSERGGGLYE. The entire CDR3 is CASSERGGGLYEQYF.

This clone occurred many times. The observed sequence ends 3 residues before the CDR3 terminus, with the missing tail filled in from the germline J gene. The chain links TRBV5-1 to TRBJ1-4, with 7 positions matching TRBD1. Trimming cost V 0 bases and J 5 bases; bases outside gene matches: 13. There are 18 residues in the CDR3. The germline gives CDR1 SGHRS, CDR2 YFSETQ. CDR3 bases read: TGCGCCAGCAGCTTGGGGTTGGGATCGACAGGGATAAATGAAAAA. This encodes CASSLGLGSTGINEK. The whole CDR3 reads CASSLGLGSTGINEKLFF.